One and the same sample provided the 13 T cell receptor beta chains below, sequenced in a study of CD8 T cells in ankylosing spondylitis. In TCRdb, the 5' RACE reads were re-called with MiXCR into one record per CDR3 protein. Among 150,000 to 200,000 distinct CDR3 sequences listed, about 20% were seen once. The sample consisted of blood, either unsorted or a sorted T cell fraction (not recorded which). Source of these receptors: a male donor aged 10-35 years with ankylosing spondylitis or in good health (not recorded which).

The chain links TRBV28 to TRBJ2-1, with D perhaps matching TRBD1 or TRBD2 (7 bases each). Trimming shortened V by 5 bases and J by 4 bases, and 21 bases separated the two germline ends. Germline CDR1 MDHEN, CDR2 SYDVKM. CDR3 length: 17 amino acids. The CDR3 is CASSGGQGGLQYNEQFF. The CDR3 bases are TGTGCCAGCAGTGGGGGCCAGGGGGGACTACAGTACAATGAGCAGTTCTTC. Full variable domain (missing parts from reference TRBV28 and TRBJ2-1): DVKVTQSSRYLVKRTGEKVFLECVQDMDHENMFWYRQDPGLGLRLIYFSYDVKMKEKGDIPEGYSVSREKKERFSLILESASTNQTSMYLCASSGGQGGLQYNEQFFGPGTRLTVL.

V gene TRBV20-1 combines with J gene TRBJ2-5, with a tentative D call TRBD2 (5 bases). Trimming removed 7 bases from V and 5 bases from J, with 23 bases in between. The germline gives CDR1 DFQATT, CDR2 SNEGSKA (reference sequence). The CDR3 totals 15 residues. The DNA of the CDR3 is TGCAGTGTACGACCCTTAGCGCTAGCTGGCGAGACCCAGTACTTC. Translation gives CSVRPLALAGETQYF.

The chain uses TRBV10-2 and TRBJ2-4; D gene uncertain. CDR1 WSHSY and CDR2 SAAADI come from the germline V gene. V lost 10 bases to trimming and J lost 4 bases, with 14 bases between them. The CDR3 length is 13 residues. The CDR3 spells CATGSSDKNIQYF. Written as DNA, the CDR3 is TGCGCCACCGGGTCTTCCGATAAAAACATTCAGTACTTC.

This clonotype was seen more than once but under ten times. V is TRBV20-1 and J is TRBJ1-1; D might be TRBD1 (5 bases). The germline CDR1 and CDR2 sequences are DFQATT and SNEGSKA (reference sequence). Between the trimmed V and J ends, which lost 5 bases and 10 bases, there was a span of 17 bases. This CDR3 spans 12 amino acids. The CDR3 DNA reads as TGCAGTGCTCTACCTACGAGTGGGACAGCTTTCTTT. It is translated as CSALPTSGTAFF.

This clonotype showed up many times. This chain connects TRBV20-1 to TRBJ2-7; D is unclear. The V gene lost 0 bases and the J gene lost 4 bases, with 7 bases spanning the gap. Germline lookup yields CDR1 DFQATT and CDR2 SNEGSKA (reference sequence). CDR3 length: 12 residues. The CDR3 nucleotides are TGCAGTGCTAGAGACTTGGGGTACGAGCAGTACGTC. This gives the protein CSARDLGYEQYV.

This clonotype has a count of ten or more. The chain is built from TRBV12-3 or TRBV12-4 and TRBJ2-2; 8 bases agree with TRBD2. V shed 4 bases and J 7 bases; nucleotides not matched to a gene: 8. This CDR3 comprises 15 residues. For the CDR3, the DNA is TGTGCCAGCAGTTCCGGGGGGGGCGGGATCGGGGAGCTGTTTTTT. Encoded protein: CASSSGGGGIGELFF.

This sequence joins TRBV29-1 and TRBJ1-2; D remains ambiguous. The germline CDR1 and CDR2 sequences are SQVTM and ANQGSEA. CDR3 length: 12 amino acids. Trimming cost V 4 bases and J 0 bases, with 6 bases left between them. CDR3 DNA sequence: TGCAGCGTTGCCGGCCCTAACTATGGCTACACCTTC. Amino acid sequence: CSVAGPNYGYTF.

The chain is built from TRBV20-1 and TRBJ2-1, with TRBD2 matching 7 bases. The germline CDR1 and CDR2 sequences are DFQATT and SNEGSKA (reference sequence). V gave up 1 base and J gave up 4 bases; unmatched junction bases: 10. CDR3 length: 16 amino acids. This chain's CDR3 is CSARGEGLARYNEQFF. Here the CDR3 DNA reads TGCAGTGCTAGAGGGGAGGGGCTAGCGCGTTACAATGAGCAGTTCTTC.

In its sample, this clonotype was seen many times. The chain carries TRBV5-5 and TRBJ2-7; TRBD2 aligns across 9 bases. The CDR3 spans 17 residues. CDR1 and CDR2 (germline): SGHKS, YYEKEE (reference sequence). Losses at the gene ends were 0 bases for V and 2 bases for J; bases not matched to a gene: 9. The CDR3 region is CASSLAGGLAIPYEQYV. The CDR3 coding sequence is TGTGCCAGCAGCTTGGCGGGTGGACTAGCGATTCCCTACGAGCAGTACGTC.

This clonotype occurred many times. V and J are TRBV20-1 and TRBJ2-1; 8 bases map to TRBD2. Trimming removed 6 bases from V and 2 bases from J; junction bases left unmatched: 15. CDR3 length: 17 amino acids. Germline values: CDR1 DFQATT, CDR2 SNEGSKA (reference sequence). CDR3 bases: TGCAGTGCCCGAACGGGTCGCGGGAGGTTCCCCTACAATGAGCAGTTCTTC. Protein product: CSARTGRGRFPYNEQFF.

The genes are TRBV7-9 and TRBJ2-3; 7 nucleotides match TRBD2. CDR1 is SEHNR, CDR2 FQNEAQ, per germline (reference sequence). The CDR3 has 16 amino acids. The J segment lost 2 bases and the V segment lost 4 bases, leaving 9 bases of the junction unmatched. DNA for the CDR3: TGTGCCAGCAGCTCATTGCCTAGCGGAATCACAGATACGCAGTATTTT. Its protein product is CASSSLPSGITDTQYF.

This clonotype occurred many times. CDR3 loop: CASTGDGTNEKLFF. The CDR3 nucleotides are TGTGCCAGCACCGGCGACGGAACTAATGAAAAACTGTTTTTT. J is TRBJ1-4 and V is TRBV2; D ambiguous. V was clipped by 7 bases and J by 1 base, with 10 bases between them. Germline V gives CDR1 SNHLY, CDR2 FYNNEI. The CDR3 length is 14 residues.

With respect to this clonotype: The junction departs from germline at one end; a sequencing error may be responsible. V and J are TRBV14 and TRBJ2-1, with D unresolved. CDR1 SGHDN and CDR2 FVKESK come from the germline V gene. The CDR3 is 13 amino acids. CDR3 DNA: TGCGCCAGCAGCCACCTCCCCGTGCATGAGCAGTTCTTC. It specifies CASSHLPVHEQFF.